Following are 32 T cell receptor beta chains from one sample sequenced in a study of T cells in localized non-small cell lung cancer. Assay: immunoSEQ multiplex PCR; the TCRdb copy retains only in-frame clones and omits some. In the table there are 3,400 or so clones, about 20% of which are singletons. The sequenced sample was lung tumor tissue, obtained before any cancer treatment. The receptors originated from a woman aged 35-70 years with stage III squamous cell lung carcinoma.

The chain uses TRBV9 and TRBJ2-3; 8 positions match TRBD1. The germline gives CDR1 SGDLS, CDR2 YYNGEE. Unmatched junction bases numbered 4, after V lost 1 base and J lost 3 bases. CDR3 length: 15 residues. This CDR3 reads CASSVRDRSTDTQYF. In nucleotides, the CDR3 is TGTGCCAGCAGCGTAAGGGACAGGAGTACAGATACGCAGTATTTT. Full variable domain (rest looked up from reference TRBV9 and TRBJ2-3): DSGVTQTPKHLITATGQRVTLRCSPRSGDLSVYWYQQSLDQGLQFLIQYYNGEERAKGNILERFSAQQFPDLHSELNLSSLELGDSALYFCASSVRDRSTDTQYFGPGTRLTVL.

The chain is built from TRBV6-8 and TRBJ1-1, with D perhaps matching TRBD1 (5 bases). CDR3 size: 15 residues. V was clipped by 2 bases and J by 6 bases, with 16 bases between them. Germline-derived CDR1 and CDR2 are MNHGY and SAAAGT. The CDR3 sequence is CASSYTGDSISEAFF. The CDR3 DNA follows: TGTGCCAGCAGTTACACGGGGGATAGTATCTCTGAAGCTTTCTTT.

This rearrangement joins TRBV11-3 to TRBJ2-5, with TRBD1 as a possible D gene (7 bases). CDR3 length equals 15 residues. The V end was cut by 2 bases, the J end by 2 bases, with 12 bases between. CDR1 and CDR2 (germline): SGHNT, YENEEA. The CDR3 coding sequence is TGTGCCAGCAGCTTAAACAGGGGAGGTCAAGAGACCCAGTACTTC. It codes for CASSLNRGGQETQYF.

The chain combines TRBV29-1 with TRBJ1-1, with D possibly matching TRBD1 (6 bases). The CDR3 sequence is 14 residues long. The V gene lost 4 bases and the J gene lost 3 bases, with 15 bases spanning the gap. The germline CDR1 and CDR2 sequences are SQVTM and ANQGSEA. In DNA form, the CDR3 reads TGCAGCGTTGCTCCCGGGGGCGGTGACACTGAAGCTTTCTTT. Translating gives CSVAPGGGDTEAFF.

This clone was observed a handful of times. The chain has TRBV7-1 and TRBJ2-2; the D is unclear. Being an ORF, TRBV7-1 has a function that is uncertain. The CDR3 consists of 13 residues. V was clipped by 5 bases and J by 7 bases, with 11 bases between them. The chain's CDR3 is CASSPDLVGELFF. CDR3 DNA sequence: TGTGCCAGCAGCCCCGACCTGGTCGGGGAGCTGTTTTTT.

In its sample, this clone was seen a few times. The rearrangement links TRBV23-1 to TRBJ2-1, with D possibly called TRBD1 or TRBD2 (5 bases each). TRBV23-1 is labeled an ORF, and its function is uncertain. The V gene lost 6 bases and the J gene lost 4 bases, with 19 bases spanning the gap. This CDR3 region has 16 residues. This CDR3 reads CASSQDRAGAYNEQFF. DNA for the CDR3: TGCGCCAGCAGCCAAGATCGGGCCGGGGCTTACAATGAGCAGTTCTTC.

The genes are TRBV19 and TRBJ2-2; TRBD1 might be the D (5 bases). This CDR3 has 18 residues. Germline loops: CDR1 LNHDA, CDR2 SQIVND (reference sequence). Between the trimmed V and J ends, which lost 1 base and 0 bases, there was a span of 15 bases. The CDR3 spells CASSIGAGLTANTGELFF. The DNA for the CDR3 is TGTGCCAGTAGTATAGGAGCAGGGCTTACCGCGAACACCGGGGAGCTGTTTTTT.

The chain is built from TRBV11-3 and TRBJ1-5; D remains ambiguous. The CDR3 has 19 residues. The V gene's germline CDR1 is SGHNT and CDR2 YENEEA. V lost 3 bases to trimming and J lost 0 bases, with 21 bases between them. The CDR3 nucleotides read TGTGCCAGCAGCTTGAGTCCTTTCGGTGGGAGGAGTAGCAATCAGCCCCAGCATTTT. Its translation is CASSLSPFGGRSSNQPQHF. Variable domain in full (rest from reference TRBV11-3 and TRBJ1-5): EAGVVQSPRYKIIEKKQPVAFWCNPISGHNTLYWYLQNLGQGPELLIRYENEEAVDDSQLPKDRFSAERLKGVDSTLKIQPAELGDSAVYLCASSLSPFGGRSSNQPQHFGDGTRLSIL.

This clone is categorized as large. One end of the junction fails to match germline, which may point to a read error. The chain is built from TRBV6-8 and TRBJ1-1, with no clear D. From germline, CDR1 is MNHGY and CDR2 SAAAGT. The CDR3 loop spans 13 amino acids. The CDR3 loop reads CASSDSEYTEAFF. The CDR3 coding sequence is TGTGCCAGCAGTGACTCGGAGTACACTGAAGCTTTCTTT.

In this sample, this clone turned up a few times. The V and J genes are TRBV6-8 and TRBJ2-4; 8 bases are a match to TRBD2. The CDR3 covers 15 residues. With 2 bases clipped from V and 7 bases from J, the junction kept 7 bases outside the gene matches. CDR1 and CDR2 from the germline V gene are MNHGY and SAAAGT. The CDR3 here is CASSYREGGPNIQYF. In DNA, the CDR3 is TGTGCCAGCAGTTACCGGGAGGGAGGGCCGAACATTCAGTACTTC.

V usage is TRBV25-1 and J usage is TRBJ1-2; the D is unclear. The CDR3 is made up of 14 amino acids. The germline V gene encodes CDR1 MGHDK and CDR2 SYGVNS. With 2 bases removed from V and 8 bases from J, the gap between germline ends came to 15 bases. CDR3 DNA sequence: TGTGCCAGCAGTGAAGGGAGGCCCATGGGAGGCTACACCTTC. It yields the protein CASSEGRPMGGYTF.

The CDR3 sequence is CASSYWPEGSGANVLTF. CDR3 in DNA: TGTGCCAGCAGTTACTGGCCCGAGGGCTCTGGGGCCAACGTCCTGACTTTC. The chain employs TRBV6-8 and TRBJ2-6; the D gene is possibly TRBD2 (5 bases). Per germline, CDR1 MNHGY and CDR2 SAAAGT. CDR3 size: 17 residues. Trimming pared 1 base from V and 0 bases from J, leaving 10 bases between.

The chain uses TRBV19 and TRBJ2-7; possibly TRBD2 for D (5 bases). Germline loops: CDR1 LNHDA, CDR2 SQIVND (reference sequence). The CDR3 has 13 residues. V lost 8 bases and J lost 3, with 14 bases in between. DNA of the CDR3: TGTGCCAGTTCTGGAGGACCATTCTACGAGCAGTACTTC. This gives the protein CASSGGPFYEQYF.

V is TRBV18 and J is TRBJ1-2; perhaps TRBD1 as D (5 bases). Germline V CDR1 and CDR2: KGHSH, LQKENI. The CDR3 contains 16 residues. Trimming removed 6 bases from V and 0 bases from J, with 17 bases in between. The CDR3: CASSPSLTEANYGYTF. CDR3 bases: TGTGCCAGCTCGCCATCATTGACAGAGGCTAACTATGGCTACACCTTC. The full variable domain, rest sourced from reference TRBV18 and TRBJ1-2, is NAGVMQNPRHLVRRRGQEARLRCSPMKGHSHVYWYRQLPEEGLKFMVYLQKENIIDESGMPKERFSAEFPKEGPSILRIQQVVRGDSAAYFCASSPSLTEANYGYTFGSGTRLTVV.

The CDR3 region has the DNA TGTGCCAGCAGACGAACTAGTCTCGATGAGCAGTTCTTC. Translation: CASRRTSLDEQFF. The rearrangement uses TRBV6-8 and TRBJ2-1; a weak D match, TRBD2 (5 bases). The germline V gene encodes CDR1 MNHGY and CDR2 SAAAGT. CDR3 length equals 13 residues. Trimming pared 6 bases from V and 8 bases from J, leaving 14 bases between.

Within the sample, this clone is medium-sized. The gene calls are TRBV11-3 and TRBJ1-2, with D possibly being TRBD1 (5 bases). The CDR3 spans 14 residues. CDR1 SGHNT and CDR2 YENEEA come from the germline V gene. The V end lost 3 bases, the J end lost 8 bases, and 16 bases lay between the germline ends. The CDR3, as DNA: TGTGCCAGCAGCTTGGCGGACACGCAAGGAGGCTACACCTTC. Protein sequence: CASSLADTQGGYTF.

By share, this clone ranks as medium-sized. The chain carries TRBV11-3 and TRBJ1-4, with D perhaps matching TRBD1 (5 bases). The V gene's germline CDR1 is SGHNT and CDR2 YENEEA. Trimming cost V 2 bases and J 5 bases, with 12 bases left between them. The CDR3 covers 15 residues. Written as DNA, the CDR3 is TGTGCCAGCAGCTTACCCGGGGGTCTCAATGAAAAACTGTTTTTT. It specifies CASSLPGGLNEKLFF.

In its sample, this clone ranks as medium-sized. The CDR3 sequence is CASSSDGRAAYEQYF. The CDR3, as DNA: TGTGCCAGCAGCTCGGATGGGAGGGCAGCCTACGAGCAGTACTTC. The chain is built from TRBV11-3 and TRBJ2-7, with 7 positions matching TRBD2. This CDR3 has 15 amino acids. Losses at the gene ends were 4 bases for V and 2 bases for J; bases not matched to a gene: 8. Germline V gene sequence: CDR1 SGHNT, CDR2 YENEEA.

The chain joins TRBV28 to TRBJ2-4, with TRBD2 matching over 7 bases. CDR1 is MDHEN, CDR2 SYDVKM, per germline. CDR3 size: 17 residues. V trimming: 5 bases; J trimming: 1 base; junction bases outside the gene matches: 11. The CDR3 reads CASSPLGTTSAKNIQYF. The CDR3 nucleotides are TGTGCCAGCAGTCCACTCGGGACTACTTCGGCCAAAAACATTCAGTACTTC.

V and J are TRBV19 and TRBJ2-6; 8 bases are a match to TRBD1. Germline V CDR1 and CDR2: LNHDA, SQIVND (reference sequence). The CDR3 has 15 amino acids. CDR3 region: CAATGERAGANVLTF. The CDR3 nucleotides read TGTGCTGCGACAGGGGAAAGGGCTGGGGCCAACGTCCTGACTTTC.

This clone occurred a few times. The gene calls are TRBV11-3 and TRBJ2-7; 9 bases fit TRBD1. Germline assignment: CDR1 SGHNT and CDR2 YENEEA. This CDR3 has 15 amino acids. J was trimmed by 7 bases and V by 1 base; bases with no gene match: 8. CDR3 in amino acids: CASSLGDRAREEQYF. DNA of the CDR3: TGTGCCAGCAGCTTAGGGGACAGGGCTCGGGAGGAGCAGTACTTC. Full variable domain (missing parts from reference TRBV11-3 and TRBJ2-7): EAGVVQSPRYKIIEKKQPVAFWCNPISGHNTLYWYLQNLGQGPELLIRYENEEAVDDSQLPKDRFSAERLKGVDSTLKIQPAELGDSAVYLCASSLGDRAREEQYFGPGTRLTVT.

J is TRBJ1-1 and V is TRBV18; TRBD1 matches at 8 bases. Germline CDR1 and CDR2: KGHSH and LQKENI. This CDR3 region has 15 residues. Unmatched junction bases numbered 2, after V lost 0 bases and J lost 2 bases. The CDR3 loop is CASSPPTGANTEAFF. The CDR3 bases are TGTGCCAGCTCACCACCGACAGGGGCAAACACTGAAGCTTTCTTT. Filled out from reference TRBV18 and TRBJ1-1, the complete variable domain reads NAGVMQNPRHLVRRRGQEARLRCSPMKGHSHVYWYRQLPEEGLKFMVYLQKENIIDESGMPKERFSAEFPKEGPSILRIQQVVRGDSAAYFCASSPPTGANTEAFFGQGTRLTVV.

The V call is TRBV9, the J call TRBJ1-2, with D perhaps matching TRBD1 (5 bases). Germline V gene data show CDR1 as SGDLS and CDR2 as YYNGEE. The germline V and J ends were trimmed by 5 bases and 8 bases, with 25 bases remaining between them. CDR3 size: 16 residues. CDR3 sequence: CASSPDSGVAKRGYTF. The CDR3 coding sequence is TGTGCCAGCAGTCCTGACAGCGGGGTCGCTAAAAGAGGCTACACCTTC.

This clone occurred a few times. The chain carries TRBV6-1 and TRBJ1-5; D not resolved. Germline assignment: CDR1 MNHNS and CDR2 SASEGT. With 1 base removed from V and 0 bases from J, the gap between germline ends came to 7 bases. The CDR3 is 15 amino acids. The CDR3 region is CASSEVGYSNQPQHF. CDR3 DNA sequence: TGTGCCAGCAGTGAAGTGGGATATAGCAATCAGCCCCAGCATTTT.

This clone was seen a handful of times. This chain connects TRBV11-3 to TRBJ2-3, with TRBD2 matching 8 bases. This CDR3 is 15 amino acids long. Germline CDR1 is SGHNT and CDR2 is YENEEA. The junction had 6 bases not matched to a gene; V was cut back by 1 base and J by 6 bases. The chain's CDR3 is CASSLGAGAWDTQYF. DNA of the CDR3: TGTGCCAGCAGCTTAGGAGCGGGGGCGTGGGATACGCAGTATTTT.

Ten or more counts support this clone. This chain joins TRBV1 and TRBJ2-1; TRBD1 was called by the table and not checked on the DNA. TRBV1 is a pseudogene. CDR3 length: 18 residues. The CDR3 DNA follows: TGCGCCAGCAGCCCCTATGGTTCAGGGCGCCTTGGGAACAATGAGCAGTTCTTC. Protein: CASSPYGSGRLGNNEQFF.

This clone was found a few times. The rearrangement uses TRBV11-3 and TRBJ2-2; 9 bases align to TRBD1. Germline V CDR1 and CDR2: SGHNT, YENEEA. The CDR3 has 18 residues. V was pared by 2 bases and J by 3 bases, with 10 bases of the junction left unmatched. CDR3 sequence reads: CASSLRGSGTGYTGELFF. The CDR3 DNA sequence: TGTGCCAGCAGCTTAAGGGGGTCCGGGACAGGGTACACCGGGGAGCTGTTTTTT.

The chain couples TRBV6-8 to TRBJ1-3; perhaps TRBD1 as D (6 bases). The CDR3 contains 18 residues. Per germline, CDR1 MNHGY and CDR2 SAAAGT. V was shortened by 7 bases and J by 0 bases, with 22 bases between the two germline ends. In DNA, the CDR3 is TGTGCCAGCAAACTTAGGGAGGGGACACCTATCTCTGGAAACACCATATATTTT. Its protein product is CASKLREGTPISGNTIYF.

This clone was seen many times. This sequence joins TRBV7-2 and TRBJ1-1; no clear D. Germline V gene lookup returns CDR1 SGHTA and CDR2 FQGNSA. The CDR3 extends over 13 amino acids. V was trimmed by 6 bases and J by 3 bases, leaving 11 bases between them. CDR3 amino acids: CASSPTPYTEAFF. The CDR3 region has the DNA TGTGCCAGCAGTCCCACTCCATACACTGAAGCTTTCTTT.

There are a few counts of this clone. V is TRBV6-8 and J is TRBJ2-5; 7 bases agree with TRBD2. Looked up from germline, CDR1 is MNHGY and CDR2 is SAAAGT. This CDR3 has 15 residues. Trimming removed 6 bases from V and 5 bases from J; junction bases left unmatched: 12. The CDR3 loop reads CASSPRAGEVETQYF. The CDR3 nucleotides are TGTGCCAGCAGCCCCAGGGCGGGAGAGGTGGAGACCCAGTACTTC.

The V call is TRBV12-5, the J call TRBJ2-3, with TRBD2 matching over 9 bases. J gave up 2 bases and V 1 base, and 4 bases lay outside the gene matches. The CDR3 covers 16 residues. Germline-derived CDR1 and CDR2 are LGHNT and FRNRAP. The CDR3, as DNA: TGTGCTAGTGGTTTGGCCATAGCGGGAGTCACAGATACGCAGTATTTT. Translation gives CASGLAIAGVTDTQYF.

V is TRBV11-3 and J is TRBJ2-7; D unresolved. This CDR3 has 14 amino acids. Germline CDR1 SGHNT, CDR2 YENEEA. V was cut by 1 base and J by 1 base, with 8 bases left in between. The CDR3 region has the DNA TGTGCCAGCAGCTTAGGGGCAGAGTCCTACGAGCAGTACTTC. Translating gives CASSLGAESYEQYF. Variable domain in full (rest from reference TRBV11-3 and TRBJ2-7): EAGVVQSPRYKIIEKKQPVAFWCNPISGHNTLYWYLQNLGQGPELLIRYENEEAVDDSQLPKDRFSAERLKGVDSTLKIQPAELGDSAVYLCASSLGAESYEQYFGPGTRLTVT.